The clone carrying this T cell receptor beta chain appeared a single time. In the study's own analysis: Scientists estimated how many nucleated cells there were by amplifying reference gene primers. Assay used: immunoSEQ multiplex PCR; TCRdb lists only in-frame clones, some missing. V and J calls and clone size are as listed in that table; D and trimming were resolved from the DNA. The table lists about 170,000 clones, 80% to 90% of them singletons. The data were obtained in a study of blood T cell repertoires in COVID-19. Across the study: The cDNA or gDNA used as material had been derived from T cells, B-cell-depleted T cells, or PBMCs.

Seattle researchers signed up patients amid active infection and tracked them longitudinally. Sequencing was performed on peripheral blood. The sequence was obtained from a woman in her sixties with COVID-19, enrolled during active disease.

The CDR3 region is CASSQAQGAGYNEQFF. The CDR3 coding sequence is TGTGCCAGCAGCCAAGCGCAGGGGGCCGGGTACAATGAGCAGTTCTTC. The chain combines TRBV14 with TRBJ2-1, with 8 bases lining up with TRBD1. CDR3 size: 16 residues. From germline, CDR1 is SGHDN and CDR2 FVKESK. Trimming at V came to 1 base and at J to 4 bases, leaving 6 bases not matched to a gene. The variable domain in full, completed from reference TRBV14 and TRBJ2-1, reads EAGVTQFPSHSVIEKGQTVTLRCDPISGHDNLYWYRRVMGKEIKFLLHFVKESKQDESGMPNNRFLAERTGGTYSTLKVQPAELEDSGVYFCASSQAQGAGYNEQFFGPGTRLTVL.